This TCR beta chain was found in a study of cytomegalovirus exposure and HLA in healthy donors. Study details: Within the Caucasian-associated ancestry cluster were more than 75% of the roughly 400 genotyped donors. Overall study findings and caveats: Later analysis demonstrated an association between a missense DCLRE1C variant and TCR beta V- and J-gene trimming. Most subjects had HLA-A and HLA-B alleles reportedly predicted accurately by TCR beta sequences.

The PCR used 60 Vbeta and 13 Jbeta primers. TCRdb's table, derived via immunoSEQ multiplex PCR, lists solely in-frame clones and lacks some. Of around 150,000 clones listed, 68% are singletons. The CDR3 is 13 residues long. After removal of 6 bases from V and 7 bases from J, the junction contained 2 bases not matched to a gene. CDR1 MDHEN and CDR2 SYDVKM come from the germline V gene. Comment on this clone: What it binds is not known.

This TCR was recovered from a man aged 25 to 40 in good health and CMV-seropositive. Sequenced material: PBMCs. This chain uses TRBV28 with TRBJ1-6; 8 positions match TRBD1. This chain's CDR3 is CASSRDRNSPLHF. The DNA of the CDR3 is TGTGCCAGCAGCCGGGACAGGAATTCACCCCTCCACTTT.